A single sample gave rise to the 25 T cell receptor beta chains below, sequenced in a study of T-cell memory formation after mild COVID-19. TCRdb ran MiXCR on the 5' RACE reads and lists one entry per CDR3 protein. The sample has about 470,000 distinct CDR3 sequences; around 27% are singletons. Sequenced input: PBMCs or a T cell subset sorted from them (not recorded which). Source of these receptors: an adult woman who had mild COVID-19 (a few samples of this study predate the infection). Cell type and time point are not known.

This clonotype was observed a few times. This chain uses TRBV5-1 with TRBJ2-1, with 7 bases fitting TRBD1. V gave up 4 bases and J gave up 8 bases; unmatched junction bases: 6. CDR3 length: 13 residues. Germline loops: CDR1 SGHRS, CDR2 YFSETQ. The CDR3 sequence: CASSVTGVDEQFF. The CDR3 DNA is TGCGCCAGCAGCGTAACAGGGGTCGATGAGCAGTTCTTC.

V and J are TRBV20-1 and TRBJ1-1; no definite D call. Germline V gene lookup returns CDR1 DFQATT and CDR2 SNEGSKA (reference sequence). This CDR3 contains 14 residues. Trimming removed 3 bases at V and 4 bases at J, with 15 bases between. The CDR3 is CSASGPLTSTEAFF. In DNA form, the CDR3 reads TGCAGTGCTAGTGGGCCTCTGACGAGCACTGAAGCTTTCTTT.

This clonotype was picked up a small number of times. This sequence joins TRBV7-2 and TRBJ2-1; 15 nucleotides line up with TRBD2. V lost 4 bases, J lost 7 bases, and 5 bases stayed unmatched. Germline loops: CDR1 SGHTA, CDR2 FQGNSA. The length of the CDR3 is 16 residues. The CDR3: CASSYRTSGGVNEQFF. The CDR3 bases are TGTGCCAGCAGCTACCGGACTAGCGGGGGGGTAAATGAGCAGTTCTTC.

The chain carries TRBV4-1 and TRBJ1-1; D ambiguous. CDR3 length: 14 amino acids. Germline V gene sequence: CDR1 MGHRA, CDR2 YSYEKL. V was trimmed by 1 base and J by 5 bases, leaving 11 bases between them. The CDR3 loop reads CASSQGAKGTEAFF. The CDR3 bases are TGCGCCAGCAGCCAAGGAGCAAAGGGTACTGAAGCTTTCTTT.

The rearrangement links TRBV6-2 or TRBV6-3 to TRBJ2-7, with TRBD2 matching 7 bases. Trimming at V came to 5 bases and at J to 2 bases, leaving 12 bases not matched to a gene. The CDR3 covers 16 residues. Germline CDR1 and CDR2: MNHEY and SVGEGT. CDR3 coding DNA: TGTGCCAGCAGTACCCATGGGGGGGGTGACACCTACGAGCAGTACTTC. Translation gives CASSTHGGGDTYEQYF.

The chain links TRBV12-3 or TRBV12-4 to TRBJ2-3; tentatively, D is TRBD1 or TRBD2 (5 bases each). This CDR3 comprises 17 residues. Trimming took 3 bases from V and 2 from J, leaving 18 bases between them. The CDR3, as DNA: TGTGCCAGCAGTTTGGGGACGGCAGCAGCTAACACAGATACGCAGTATTTT. Encoded protein: CASSLGTAAANTDTQYF.

In this sample, this clonotype turned up many times. The rearrangement joins TRBV2 to TRBJ1-1, with unresolved D. V dropped 6 bases and J dropped 4 bases, with 12 bases sitting between them. CDR3 length: 13 amino acids. The germline gives CDR1 SNHLY, CDR2 FYNNEI. The chain's CDR3 is CASSVEGSTEAFF. Here the CDR3 DNA reads TGTGCCAGCAGCGTAGAAGGCAGCACTGAAGCTTTCTTT.

This clonotype was picked up many times. The chain employs TRBV11-2 and TRBJ1-1, with D possibly TRBD1 on 6 matching bases. This CDR3 has 13 residues. Trimming removed 5 bases at V and 10 bases at J, with 17 bases between. The germline CDR1 and CDR2 sequences are SGHAT and FQNNGV. This chain's CDR3 is CASSEVLEGVAFF. Written as DNA, the CDR3 is TGTGCCAGCAGCGAAGTTTTGGAGGGGGTAGCTTTCTTT.

The J gene is TRBJ2-7, the V gene TRBV19, with 8 bases aligning to TRBD2. The CDR3 contains 14 residues. J gave up 2 bases and V 4 bases, and 4 bases lay outside the gene matches. The germline CDR1 and CDR2 sequences are LNHDA and SQIVND (reference sequence). The CDR3 DNA is TGTGCCAGTAGTACTCCGGGAGGGACCTACGAGCAGTACTTC. This gives the protein CASSTPGGTYEQYF.

This clonotype was counted only a few times. The V call is TRBV7-6, the J call TRBJ2-5, with 8 nucleotides matching TRBD2. CDR1 SGHVS and CDR2 FNYEAQ come from the germline V gene. V shed 2 bases and J 7 bases; nucleotides not matched to a gene: 9. This CDR3 is 15 amino acids long. The CDR3 DNA reads TGTGCCAGCAGCTTAACCACCGGACTAGCTATGACCCAGTACTTC. Amino acids: CASSLTTGLAMTQYF.

V gene TRBV7-9 combines with J gene TRBJ2-5, with D maybe TRBD2 (5 bases). V lost 8 bases to trimming and J lost 4 bases, with 14 bases between them. CDR1 is SEHNR, CDR2 FQNEAQ, per germline (reference sequence). CDR3 length: 13 amino acids. DNA of the CDR3: TGTGCCAGCGCTACGGGGTCCAGAGAGACCCAGTACTTC. It specifies CASATGSRETQYF.

The chain employs TRBV30 and TRBJ2-1; D might be TRBD1 (5 bases). Trimming stripped 0 bases from V and 4 bases from J, with 19 bases between. The length of the CDR3 is 17 residues. The germline CDR1 and CDR2 sequences are GTSNPN and SVGIG (reference sequence). The CDR3 is CAWSVIDVGRAYNEQFF. In DNA, the CDR3 is TGTGCCTGGAGTGTAATTGATGTGGGCAGGGCGTACAATGAGCAGTTCTTC. Drawing the rest from reference TRBV30 and TRBJ2-1, the complete variable domain is SQTIHQWPATLVQPVGSPLSLECTVEGTSNPNLYWYRQAAGRGLQLLFYSVGIGQISSEVPQNLSASRPQDRQFILSSKKLLLSDSGFYLCAWSVIDVGRAYNEQFFGPGTRLTVL.

This clonotype was picked up a small number of times. V and J are TRBV5-1 and TRBJ2-7, with D unresolved. The CDR3 spans 12 residues. Germline V gives CDR1 SGHRS, CDR2 YFSETQ. Between the trimmed V and J ends, which lost 4 bases and 3 bases, there was a span of 8 bases. The CDR3 nucleotides read TGCGCCAGCAGCATTAACAGCTACGAGCAGTACTTC. Translation: CASSINSYEQYF.

In DNA, the CDR3 is TGTGCCAGCTCACCACCTACTGGACAGGGCTCTAATGAAAAACTGTTTTTT. Translation gives CASSPPTGQGSNEKLFF. This chain joins TRBV18 and TRBJ1-4; the match to TRBD1 covers 8 bases. Trimming at V came to 0 bases and at J to 3 bases, leaving 6 bases not matched to a gene. This CDR3 contains 17 residues. CDR1 KGHSH and CDR2 LQKENI come from the germline V gene.

The CDR3 sequence: CASGLESYNEQFF. In DNA form, the CDR3 reads TGTGCCAGCGGTCTAGAATCCTACAATGAGCAGTTCTTC. J is TRBJ2-1 and V is TRBV12-3 or TRBV12-4; D call uncertain. The V and J ends lost 8 bases and 1 base respectively, with 9 bases between them. CDR3 length equals 13 residues.

This chain connects TRBV19 to TRBJ2-1, with a tentative D call TRBD2 (5 bases). CDR3 size: 17 residues. The germline gives CDR1 LNHDA, CDR2 SQIVND (reference sequence). The V and J ends lost 2 bases and 0 bases respectively, with 14 bases between them. This CDR3 is CASSIWTLGSSYNEQFF. The DNA for the CDR3 is TGTGCCAGTAGTATATGGACTTTAGGAAGCTCCTACAATGAGCAGTTCTTC.

This clonotype was seen more than once but under ten times. This chain uses TRBV4-2 with TRBJ1-1; D remains ambiguous. The V gene lost 0 bases and the J gene lost 5 bases, with 7 bases spanning the gap. CDR1 is LGHNA, CDR2 YNFKEQ, per germline. This CDR3 region has 13 residues. CDR3 amino acids: CASSQDETTEAFF. CDR3 nucleotides: TGTGCCAGCAGCCAAGATGAAACGACTGAAGCTTTCTTT.

This clonotype was seen more than once but under ten times. V is TRBV23-1 and J is TRBJ2-2; D gene uncertain. TRBV23-1 is classed as an ORF, of uncertain function. The CDR3 spans 15 residues. Trimming shortened V by 2 bases and J by 4 bases, and 11 bases separated the two germline ends. The CDR3 here is CASSQTQAPTGELFF. The DNA of the CDR3 is TGCGCCAGCAGTCAAACGCAGGCCCCCACCGGGGAGCTGTTTTTT.

The rearrangement links TRBV4-3 to TRBJ1-2; possible D gene TRBD1, 5 bases. Germline V gene sequence: CDR1 LGHNA, CDR2 YSLEER. The CDR3 consists of 16 residues. The V and J ends lost 3 bases and 2 bases respectively, with 16 bases between them. The CDR3 reads CASSHNLTALNYGYTF. The CDR3 DNA reads TGCGCCAGCAGCCATAACCTGACAGCGTTGAACTATGGCTACACCTTC.

The chain has TRBV12-3 or TRBV12-4 and TRBJ2-5, with 15 nucleotides matching TRBD2. This CDR3 is built from 20 residues. Trimming removed 4 bases from V and 1 base from J; junction bases left unmatched: 13. In DNA, the CDR3 is TGTGCCAGCAGTTGGAGACATTCCGGGACTAGCGGGGGGTTCCAAGAGACCCAGTACTTC. This encodes CASSWRHSGTSGGFQETQYF.

This clonotype showed up just a few times. CDR3: CATSDFPGDSYNEQFF. The CDR3 DNA sequence: TGTGCCACCAGTGATTTTCCAGGGGACTCCTACAATGAGCAGTTCTTC. The V and J genes are TRBV24-1 and TRBJ2-1; D is perhaps TRBD1 (6 bases). Trimming removed 1 base at V and 0 bases at J, with 9 bases between. This CDR3 region has 16 residues. The germline gives CDR1 KGHDR, CDR2 SFDVKD.

The chain carries TRBV24-1 and TRBJ1-2, with a tentative D call TRBD1 (6 bases). Trimming stripped 4 bases from V and 8 bases from J, with 19 bases between. The CDR3 sequence is 15 residues long. CDR1 is KGHDR and CDR2 is SFDVKD in the germline V gene. The CDR3 nucleotides are TGTGCCACCAGTGACGCCGACCCGGGGGCCAAGGGCTACACCTTC. Translating it yields CATSDADPGAKGYTF.

The chain carries TRBV30 and TRBJ2-2; no clear D gene. The germline CDR1 and CDR2 sequences are GTSNPN and SVGIG (reference sequence). With 5 bases removed from V and 5 bases from J, the gap between germline ends came to 9 bases. The length of the CDR3 is 12 residues. The CDR3 DNA reads as TGTGCCTGGTCTAGTGGTACCGGGGAGCTGTTTTTT. Translated, it gives CAWSSGTGELFF.

The chain is built from TRBV7-9 and TRBJ2-1; no definite D call. Germline CDR1 reads SEHNR; CDR2 reads FQNEAQ (reference sequence). There are 12 residues in the CDR3. With 3 bases removed from V and 10 bases from J, the gap between germline ends came to 10 bases. The chain's CDR3 is CASSFETREQFF. CDR3 DNA: TGTGCCAGCAGCTTCGAGACACGGGAGCAGTTCTTC.

The chain recombines TRBV7-3 with TRBJ1-6, with a tentative D call TRBD1 (6 bases). This CDR3 spans 19 amino acids. The V gene lost 5 bases and the J gene lost 7 bases, with 27 bases spanning the gap. In germline, CDR1 is SGHTA, CDR2 FQGTGA. The CDR3 DNA sequence: TGTGCCAGCAGCCCTAATGCGCAGGGGAGGTGGAACCGGAATTCACCCCTCCACTTT. Amino acids: CASSPNAQGRWNRNSPLHF.